This T cell receptor (beta chain) was observed in a study of blood T cells in healthy people across ages. CDR1 SEHNR and CDR2 FQNEAQ come from the germline V gene (reference sequence). V lost 6 bases and J lost 1, with 13 bases in between. This CDR3 has 14 amino acids. In this sample, this clonotype turned up many times. The authors ran a second PCR of about 7 to 11 cycles using a sample-barcoded 5' primer and a J-beta primer mix. Each CDR3 protein is one row after TCRdb ran MiXCR on the 5' RACE reads. The sample lists about 1,800,000 distinct CDR3 sequences, approximately 30% occurring once. The sequenced sample was blood. The clonotype originates from a woman under 40 in good health. The rearrangement joins TRBV7-9 to TRBJ2-7; tentative D call: TRBD1 (6 bases). CDR3 DNA: TGTGCCAGCAGTCTCGCCGACAGGTCCTACGAGCAGTACTTC. Translating it yields CASSLADRSYEQYF.